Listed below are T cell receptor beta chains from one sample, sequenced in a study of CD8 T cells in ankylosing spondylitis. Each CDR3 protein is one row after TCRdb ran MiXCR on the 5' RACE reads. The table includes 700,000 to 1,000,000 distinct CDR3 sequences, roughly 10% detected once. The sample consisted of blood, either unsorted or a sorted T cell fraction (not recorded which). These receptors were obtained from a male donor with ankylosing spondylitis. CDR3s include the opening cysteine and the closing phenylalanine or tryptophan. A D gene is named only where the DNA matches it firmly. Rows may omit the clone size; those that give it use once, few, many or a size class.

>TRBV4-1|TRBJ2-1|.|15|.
CASSQGRALYNEQFF
TGCGCCAGCAGCCAAGGGCGGGCGCTATACAATGAGCAGTTCTTC
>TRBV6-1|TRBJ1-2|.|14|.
CASRFAGANYGYTF
TGTGCCAGCAGATTCGCCGGGGCAAACTATGGCTACACCTTC
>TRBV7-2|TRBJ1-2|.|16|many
CASSLNVGRTNYGYTF
TGTGCCAGCAGCTTAAACGTCGGGCGTACTAACTATGGCTACACCTTC
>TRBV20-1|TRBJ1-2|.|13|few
CSARVRQDYGYTF
TGCAGTGCCCGTGTACGTCAGGACTATGGCTACACCTTC
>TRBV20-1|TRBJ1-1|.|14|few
CSASPSGGRAEAFF
TGCAGTGCTAGTCCAAGCGGGGGCCGGGCTGAAGCTTTCTTT
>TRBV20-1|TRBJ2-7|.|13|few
CSARTRNLDEQYF
TGCAGTGCCAGGACCCGAAACCTGGACGAGCAGTACTTC
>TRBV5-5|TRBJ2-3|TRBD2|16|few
CASSSERGALADTQYF
TGTGCCAGCAGCTCTGAGCGGGGGGCCCTGGCAGATACGCAGTATTTT
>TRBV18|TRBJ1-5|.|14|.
CASTKELQGQPQHF
TGTGCCAGCACAAAGGAGCTTCAGGGCCAGCCCCAGCATTTT
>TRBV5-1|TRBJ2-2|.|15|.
CASSLASQTTGELFF
TGCGCCAGCAGCTTGGCCTCTCAGACCACCGGGGAGCTGTTTTTT
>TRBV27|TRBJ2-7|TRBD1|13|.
CASSPSDRGEQYF
TGTGCCAGCAGTCCGTCAGACAGGGGCGAGCAGTACTTC
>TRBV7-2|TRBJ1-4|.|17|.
CASSLFPPGTRNEKLFF
TGTGCCAGCAGCTTATTCCCACCCGGGACCCGAAATGAAAAACTGTTTTTT
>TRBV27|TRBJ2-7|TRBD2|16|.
CASSQGLADSSTEQYF
TGTGCCAGCAGCCAGGGACTAGCGGACTCTTCCACCGAGCAGTACTTC
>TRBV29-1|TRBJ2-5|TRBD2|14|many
CSVVQAGSRETQYF
TGCAGCGTTGTACAAGCGGGAAGTCGAGAGACCCAGTACTTC
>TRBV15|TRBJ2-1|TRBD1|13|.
CATSRGQETEQFF
TGTGCCACCAGCAGGGGACAGGAAACGGAGCAGTTCTTC
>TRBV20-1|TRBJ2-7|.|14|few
CSATGPWAGYEQYF
TGCAGTGCGACCGGGCCTTGGGCAGGCTACGAGCAGTACTTC
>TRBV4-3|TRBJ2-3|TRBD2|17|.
CASSQGHGGRRTDTQYF
TGCGCCAGCAGCCAAGGTCATGGCGGGAGGCGCACAGATACGCAGTATTTT
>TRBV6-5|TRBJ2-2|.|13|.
CASSSINTGELFF
TGTGCCAGCAGTTCTATTAACACCGGGGAGCTGTTTTTT